This TCR beta chain was sequenced in a study of post-analysis software for immune sequencing data. About the study: Patients with relapsing-remitting, secondary progressive and progressive-relapsing multiple sclerosis courses were all represented.

Tagging with unique molecular identifiers was a feature of the TCR beta cDNA libraries. Each CDR3 protein is one row after TCRdb ran MiXCR on the PCR reads. The sample carries about 810,000 distinct CDR3 sequences, approximately 57% recorded once. V was trimmed by 5 bases and J by 1 base, leaving 18 bases between them. The CDR3 loop spans 15 amino acids. Germline V CDR1 and CDR2: DFQATT, SNEGSKA (reference sequence). Findings and limits, study-wide: When compared against controls, multiple sclerosis patients showed significantly lower normalized Chao1 diversity. Five TRBV segments, including TRBV5-6, TRBV5-1 and TRBV20-1, were more frequent in patients than controls. Samples sharing a preparation batch grouped tightly together when assessed by F measure.

A note on this clonotype: Its matching antigen is unknown.

The J gene is TRBJ2-7, the V gene TRBV20-1; D is possibly TRBD2 (6 bases). Sequencing was done on a sample of blood. The sequence derives from a girl aged 10-17 years with multiple sclerosis. In nucleotides, the CDR3 is TGCAGTGCTCCTCCTGGTTCCGGAGGGTCCTACGAGCAGTACTTC. The encoded protein is CSAPPGSGGSYEQYF.